The 9 T cell receptor beta chains in this list originate from one sample, sequenced in a study of regulatory T cells in long-lasting Graves disease. Building of the TCR beta libraries involved iRepertoire HTBI primers and Arm-PCR of CDR3 regions. Each CDR3 protein gets one entry after TCRdb re-called the multiplex PCR reads with MiXCR. Of roughly 400,000 distinct CDR3 sequences in the sample, roughly 21% were seen once. Time point given: persistent/refractory GD, antithyroid drugs over 5 years with positive TRAb. There was RNA extracted from PBMCs, and the TCR library was made from it. The sequences come from peripheral blood mononuclear cells (PBMCs), collected when the disease was refractory, from a patient treated with antithyroid drugs. The receptors were sampled from a female donor with Graves disease.

The V gene is TRBV29-1, the J gene TRBJ2-1; possibly TRBD1 or TRBD2 for D (6 bases each). Germline CDR1 SQVTM, CDR2 ANQGSEA. This CDR3 region has 14 residues. V was clipped by 4 bases and J by 8 bases, with 18 bases between them. In DNA, the CDR3 is TGCAGCGTTGTAAACAGGGAGGTAATGGATGAGCAGTTCTTC. Its translation is CSVVNREVMDEQFF.

This clonotype was observed at least ten times. This chain links TRBV6-1 with TRBJ1-1; 7 bases fit TRBD1. The CDR3 contains 16 residues. Germline V gene sequence: CDR1 MNHNS, CDR2 SASEGT. Trimming cost V 5 bases and J 1 base; bases outside gene matches: 10. The DNA for the CDR3 is TGTGCCAGCAGTCCTCCCCGGACAGGAAAGAACACTGAAGCTTTCTTT. Encoded protein: CASSPPRTGKNTEAFF.

This clonotype was counted at least ten times. The V and J genes are TRBV28 and TRBJ2-7; D gene unclear. The germline V gene has CDR1 MDHEN and CDR2 SYDVKM. CDR3 length equals 13 residues. V shed 3 bases and J shed 5 bases, with 11 bases lying between them. The CDR3 DNA is TGTGCCAGCAGTTTTAGGGTTGGTCACGAGCAGTACTTC. Translating it yields CASSFRVGHEQYF.

This rearrangement joins TRBV25-1 to TRBJ1-6; 7 nucleotides line up with TRBD1. The germline gives CDR1 MGHDK, CDR2 SYGVNS. This CDR3 has 16 amino acids. The ends lost 5 bases at V and 0 bases at J; junction bases unmatched: 4. The CDR3 reads CASSQQGSSYNSPLHF. In DNA, the CDR3 is TGTGCCAGCAGTCAACAGGGGAGCTCCTATAATTCACCCCTCCACTTT.

This clonotype has ten or more counts. The V and J genes are TRBV28 and TRBJ2-7, with 8 bases aligning to TRBD2. With V trimmed by 2 bases and J by 5 bases, 8 bases remained unmatched. Germline CDR1 and CDR2: MDHEN and SYDVKM. This CDR3 is 15 amino acids long. CDR3 nucleotides: TGTGCCAGCAGTTTAGAGCCCAGCGGGAGCCACGAGCAGTACTTC. Translated: CASSLEPSGSHEQYF.

The table lists this clonotype with a few counts. V and J are TRBV7-7 and TRBJ2-5, with TRBD2 matching over 9 bases. CDR1 SSHAT and CDR2 FNYEAQ come from the germline V gene (reference sequence). CDR3 size: 15 residues. The V segment lost 1 base and the J segment 3 bases; nucleotides outside the gene matches: 3. This CDR3 is CASSLVPSGKETQYF. The CDR3 nucleotides read TGTGCCAGCAGCTTAGTACCTAGCGGGAAAGAGACCCAGTACTTC.

The gene calls are TRBV6-5 and TRBJ1-1; no clear D gene. The V gene's germline CDR1 is MNHEY and CDR2 SVGAGI. Between the trimmed V and J ends, which lost 2 bases and 0 bases, there was a span of 7 bases. The CDR3 loop spans 14 amino acids. The CDR3 DNA is TGTGCCAGCAGTTACACAGCACTGAACACTGAAGCTTTCTTT. Translating gives CASSYTALNTEAFF.

This clonotype came up many times. V is TRBV15 and J is TRBJ1-4, with TRBD1 matching 9 bases. Looked up from germline, CDR1 is LNHNV and CDR2 is YYDKDF (reference sequence). The CDR3 loop spans 15 amino acids. Losses at the gene ends were 8 bases for V and 8 bases for J; bases not matched to a gene: 12. The CDR3 reads CATEQEGTGREKLFF. Here the CDR3 DNA reads TGTGCCACCGAGCAGGAAGGGACAGGGAGGGAAAAACTGTTTTTT.

This clonotype was counted ten times or more. This chain's CDR3 is CASSQGTAPRESQYF. DNA of the CDR3: TGTGCCAGCAGCCAAGGGACGGCACCGCGCGAATCCCAGTACTTC. The chain joins TRBV28 to TRBJ2-5; D may match TRBD1 or TRBD2 (5 bases each). Per germline, CDR1 MDHEN and CDR2 SYDVKM. The CDR3 extends over 15 amino acids. Trimming took 6 bases from V and 9 from J, leaving 23 bases between them.